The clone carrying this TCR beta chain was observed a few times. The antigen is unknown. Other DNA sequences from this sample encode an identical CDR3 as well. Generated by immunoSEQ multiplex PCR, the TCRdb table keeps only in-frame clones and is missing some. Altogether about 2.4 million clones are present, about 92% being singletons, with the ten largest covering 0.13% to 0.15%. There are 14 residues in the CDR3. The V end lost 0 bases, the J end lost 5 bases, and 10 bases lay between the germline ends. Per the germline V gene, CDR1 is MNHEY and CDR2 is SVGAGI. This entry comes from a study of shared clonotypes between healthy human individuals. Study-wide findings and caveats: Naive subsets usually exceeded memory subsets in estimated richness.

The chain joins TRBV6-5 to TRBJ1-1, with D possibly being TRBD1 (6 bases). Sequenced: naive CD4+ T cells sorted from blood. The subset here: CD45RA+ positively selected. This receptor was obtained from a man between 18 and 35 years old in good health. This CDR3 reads CASSYSGGGTEAFF. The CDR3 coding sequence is TGTGCCAGCAGTTACTCAGGGGGAGGAACTGAAGCTTTCTTT.